This TCR beta chain was found in a study of T-cell reconstitution after alpha-beta-depleted transplantation in children. TCRbeta library construction was performed incorporating unique molecular identifiers. TCRdb reprocessed the PCR reads with MiXCR, giving one entry per CDR3 protein. Among tens of thousands of distinct CDR3 sequences listed, around a sixth were seen once. Study outcomes and limitations: Alpha-beta T cells about two months after transplant reportedly derived from several hundred expanded graft clones. The origin of high day-60 TCRbeta diversity in some patients lay in surviving recipient T cells and thymic progenitors. Newly produced T cells mostly provided counts and TCRbeta diversity after one year, as hyperexpanded clones declined.

A word on this clonotype: Its target is not known.

This CDR3 comprises 15 residues. V was cut by 6 bases and J by 7 bases, with 19 bases left in between. CDR1 is DFQATT and CDR2 is SNEGSKA in the germline V gene (reference sequence). Specimen: PBMCs, mostly from graft donor cells, collected 180 days after TCRalphabeta/CD19-depleted stem cell transplant. J is TRBJ1-6 and V is TRBV20-1; weak D call: TRBD1 (5 bases). This clonotype was sampled from a male patient aged 2 to 10 who had a stem cell transplant for acute lymphoblastic leukemia, so the T cells may come from the graft donor. As DNA, the CDR3 is TGCAGTGCCGGGCGTGGGGGGGTGGGAAATTCACCCCTCCACTTT. It yields the protein CSAGRGGVGNSPLHF.